The clone carrying this T cell receptor beta chain was counted between two and nine times. What it recognizes is unknown. This entry is derived from a study of vaccination and CD4 T cells after COVID-19. The Oncomine TCR Beta short-read assay was applied to DNA of cultured CD4+ T cells. Genomic DNA was taken out of cultured CD4+ T cells by extraction. Each CDR3 protein is one row after TCRdb ran MiXCR on the PCR reads. This sample has roughly 12,000 distinct CDR3 sequences, with around 37% found just once. This CDR3 contains 14 residues. V was pared by 4 bases and J by 6 bases, with 16 bases between. From germline, CDR1 is SGHTA and CDR2 FQGNSA. Regarding treatment: roughly 11-day PBMC culture with coronavirus spike peptide pools or control peptides (ViraFEST assay). Gathering of the CD4+ T cells, from the unexposed donor, took place before the COVID-19 pandemic (2011-2018). Antigen-specific T cell expansion with peptide pools preceded TCR sequencing in the ViraFEST approach. Peptide pools at roughly 10 ug/ml and IL-2 at 10 IU/ml were added to cultures of some 1.9 million PBMCs per well. Negative selection was the method that isolated CD4+ T cells after around 10 days of culture.

The receptor was isolated from a human donor in good health. The sequenced sample was CD4+ T cells from blood, cultured in vitro. The rearrangement joins TRBV7-2 to TRBJ2-7, with D maybe TRBD2 (5 bases). The CDR3 nucleotides are TGTGCCAGCAGCTCCGGGCGCGGGTCGACCGAGCAGTACTTC. Translated, it gives CASSSGRGSTEQYF. Filled out from reference TRBV7-2 and TRBJ2-7, the complete variable domain reads GAGVSQSPSNKVTEKGKDVELRCDPISGHTALYWYRQSLGQGLEFLIYFQGNSAPDKSGLPSDRFSAERTGGSVSTLTIQRTQQEDSAVYLCASSSGRGSTEQYFGPGTRLTVT.